A selection of T cell receptor beta chains follows, all from one sample in a study of T cell responses to AZD1222 COVID-19 vaccine. Only in-frame clones appear in the TCRdb table, and some are missing; sequencing was by immunoSEQ multiplex PCR. The sample includes more than 85,000 clones, roughly 87% of them seen just once. Sequencing used peripheral blood, obtained on day 0 of AZD1222 vaccination. The receptors derive from an adult in good health. Each CDR3 is given with its conserved first and last residue. Fields, in order: J gene, D gene, V gene, clone size, CDR3 protein, CDR3 DNA. D genes are given only for firm matches. The size of a clone is reported for some rows only, either as once, few or many, or as a class for expanded clones.

>TRBJ1-1|NA|TRBV7-2|NA
CASSLGMNTEAFF
TGTGCCAGCAGCTTAGGCATGAACACTGAAGCTTTCTTT
>TRBJ1-2|NA|TRBV10-2|NA
CASSESGQKYGYTF
TGCGCCAGCAGTGAGTCCGGACAGAAGTATGGCTACACCTTC
>TRBJ1-6|NA|TRBV2|NA
CARQGGSYNSPLHF
TGTGCCAGACAGGGTGGCTCCTATAATTCACCCCTCCACTTT
>TRBJ1-1|TRBD1|TRBV3-1/TRBV3-2|NA
CASSHAGTENTEAFF
TGTGCCAGCAGCCATGCCGGGACAGAGAACACTGAAGCTTTCTTT
>TRBJ1-1|NA|TRBV5-4|once
CASSYGGPVVTEAFF
TGTGCCAGCAGCTACGGCGGGCCGGTAGTCACTGAAGCTTTCTTT
>TRBJ2-1|NA|TRBV5-1|NA
CASSLGRGKPWNEQFF
TGCGCCAGCAGCTTGGGTAGGGGGAAACCGTGGAATGAGCAGTTCTTC
>TRBJ2-5|NA|TRBV7-2|NA
CASSFRGREETQYF
TGTGCCAGCAGCTTCCGTGGCAGGGAAGAGACCCAGTACTTC
>TRBJ1-1|NA|TRBV29-1|NA
CSVEAENTEAFF
TGCAGCGTGGAGGCAGAGAACACTGAAGCTTTCTTT
>TRBJ2-5|TRBD1|TRBV10-3|NA
CAIRGQGEETQYF
TGTGCCATCAGGGGACAGGGAGAAGAGACCCAGTACTTC
>TRBJ2-7|NA|TRBV14|NA
CASSPSWVLSSYEQYF
TGTGCCAGCAGCCCTAGTTGGGTTCTCAGCTCCTACGAGCAGTACTTC
>TRBJ2-3|TRBD2|TRBV6-1|NA
CASSEMVAGADTQYF
TGTGCCAGCAGTGAGATGGTAGCGGGAGCAGATACGCAGTATTTT
>TRBJ1-6|TRBD1|TRBV14|NA
CASSRQGNSPLHF
TGTGCCAGCAGCAGACAGGGGAATTCACCCCTCCACTTT
>TRBJ2-5|NA|TRBV19|NA
CASSIEGGPRETQYF
TGTGCCAGTAGTATCGAGGGGGGGCCAAGGGAGACCCAGTACTTC
>TRBJ1-6|NA|TRBV7-8|NA
CASSLEGTFSSYNSPLHF
TGTGCCAGCAGCTTAGAGGGGACCTTCAGCTCCTATAATTCACCCCTCCACTTT
>TRBJ2-7|NA|TRBV28|NA
CASSQQVIEQYF
TGTGCCAGCAGTCAACAGGTTATCGAGCAGTACTTC
>TRBJ1-6|NA|TRBV15|NA
CATRENTDSPLHF
TGTGCCACTCGGGAGAACACTGATTCACCCCTCCACTTT
>TRBJ1-6|NA|TRBV6-5|few
CASGPRGENSPLHF
TGTGCCAGCGGACCTAGGGGGGAGAATTCACCCCTCCACTTT
>TRBJ1-2|NA|TRBV5-4|once
CASSLQSSNYGYTF
TGTGCCAGCAGCTTACAGAGCTCTAACTATGGCTACACCTTC
>TRBJ1-1|NA|TRBV20-1|NA
CSASKLFYGGDTEAFF
TGCAGTGCTAGTAAGTTGTTTTATGGGGGGGACACTGAAGCTTTCTTT
>TRBJ2-2|TRBD2|TRBV4-1|NA
CASSQERTSGTGELFF
TGCGCCAGCAGCCAAGAGAGGACTAGCGGGACCGGGGAGCTGTTTTTT
>TRBJ2-6|NA|TRBV28|NA
CASSFDISTGTGANVLTF
TGTGCCAGCAGTTTTGACATTTCTACAGGGACTGGGGCCAACGTCCTGACTTTC
>TRBJ2-3|TRBD2|TRBV5-4|once
CASSSRLAGSTDTQYF
TGTGCCAGCAGCTCCAGGCTAGCGGGAAGCACAGATACGCAGTATTTT
>TRBJ2-3|NA|TRBV29-1|NA
CSVVLGNRDTQYF
TGCAGCGTTGTTTTGGGGAATAGGGATACGCAGTATTTT
>TRBJ2-1|TRBD2|TRBV7-2|NA
CASSPRNSGDDEQFF
TGTGCCAGCAGCCCCCGGAATAGCGGGGACGATGAGCAGTTCTTC
>TRBJ1-1|NA|TRBV28|NA
CASSPRAMNTEAFF
TGTGCCAGCAGTCCCCGGGCGATGAACACTGAAGCTTTCTTT
>TRBJ2-3|TRBD2|TRBV19|NA
CASSITSGGTDTQYF
TGTGCCAGTAGTATAACCAGCGGGGGTACAGATACGCAGTATTTT